This is a list of T cell receptor beta chains from one sample in a study of blood T cell repertoires in COVID-19. The table came from immunoSEQ multiplex PCR; TCRdb's copy has only in-frame clones and leaves some out. The sample yields some 260,000 clones, roughly 83% seen once. Sequenced input: peripheral blood. These receptors were collected from a man older than 75 with acute or convalescent COVID-19. CDR3s include the opening cysteine and the closing phenylalanine or tryptophan. A D gene is named only where the DNA matches it firmly. Expanded clones get a size class; other rows say once, few or many, or leave the size out.

size | J | D | V | DNA | CDR3
. | TRBJ1-2 | . | TRBV23-1 | TGCGCCAGCAGTCCCTTCGACCCTAACAGGGTGAGGGGCTATGGCTACACCTTC | CASSPFDPNRVRGYGYTF
. | TRBJ1-2 | . | TRBV5-5 | TGTGCCAGCATCTTAGGGGGAGGCTACACCTTC | CASILGGGYTF
. | TRBJ2-2 | . | TRBV7-9 | TGTGCCAGCAGCACAACGACGAACACCGGGGAGCTGTTTTTT | CASSTTTNTGELFF
. | TRBJ1-5 | TRBD1 | TRBV6-5 | TGTGCCAGCAGACCGACAGGGTCTCAGCCCCAGCATTTT | CASRPTGSQPQHF
. | TRBJ1-3 | TRBD1 | TRBV7-7 | TGTGCCAGCAGCGCCTACCAGGGGGCTGGAAACACCATATATTTT | CASSAYQGAGNTIYF
. | TRBJ1-2 | . | TRBV20-1 | TGCAGTGCCCCCGGCCCAGGCGGCTACACCTTC | CSAPGPGGYTF
. | TRBJ2-7 | TRBD1 | TRBV19 | TGTGCCAGTAGTGTGGCGGGACAGGCCATCAGCGAGCAGTACTTC | CASSVAGQAISEQYF
. | TRBJ2-1 | . | TRBV12-2 | TGTGCAAGTCGCTTTGGGGCTAGCGGGACGTCGGGGCACAATGAGCAGTTCTTC | CASRFGASGTSGHNEQFF
. | TRBJ2-7 | . | TRBV7-9 | TGTGCCAGCAGCAAAGCCGGGACATTCTCCTACGAGCAGTACTTC | CASSKAGTFSYEQYF
once | TRBJ2-7 | . | TRBV6-5 | TGTGCCAGCTCCCCCAACTCCCGAGAGCAGTACTTC | CASSPNSREQYF
many | TRBJ2-1 | TRBD2 | TRBV19 | TGTGCCAGTAGTATATCGTCTAGCGGGAGATGGGATGAGCAGTTCTTC | CASSISSSGRWDEQFF
. | TRBJ2-5 | . | TRBV5-1 | TGCGCCAGCAGCTGGGCTCAGGGATCCTCGCGGACCCAGTACTTC | CASSWAQGSSRTQYF
. | TRBJ1-6 | . | TRBV3-1/TRBV3-2 | TGTGCCAGCAGCCAAGGGACACGTTCACCCCTCCACTTT | CASSQGTRSPLHF
. | TRBJ2-7 | TRBD1 | TRBV19 | TGTGCCAGTAGTACAGCCGGGACAGGGACAAACGAGCAGTACTTC | CASSTAGTGTNEQYF
. | TRBJ2-3 | . | TRBV24-1 | TGTGCCACCAGTGACCCGAAGGGGGCAGATACGCAGTATTTT | CATSDPKGADTQYF
. | TRBJ1-5 | . | TRBV5-6 | TGTGCCAGCACGGAGGGCAATCAGCCCCAGCATTTT | CASTEGNQPQHF
. | TRBJ1-4 | . | TRBV28 | TGTGCCAGCAGCCCTGCCGTGCGGGGGGAAAAACTGTTTTTT | CASSPAVRGEKLFF
. | TRBJ1-1 | . | TRBV5-5 | TGTGCCAGCAGCGGACAAATTTCGAACACTGAAGCTTTCTTT | CASSGQISNTEAFF
. | TRBJ2-3 | TRBD1 | TRBV24-1 | TGTGCCACCAGTATCACAGGGGCTAGCACAGATACGCAGTATTTT | CATSITGASTDTQYF